This TCR beta chain was recorded in a study of blood T cell repertoires in COVID-19. Across the study: Whether acute or convalescent, the COVID-19 samples came from the United States, Italy and Spain. T cells, B-cell-depleted T cells, or PBMCs supplied cDNA or gDNA.

Original analysis: The authors estimated nucleated cell counts from reference gene primer amplification. The table came from immunoSEQ multiplex PCR; TCRdb's copy has only in-frame clones and leaves some out. V and J calls and clone size are as listed in that table; D and trimming were resolved from the DNA. In the table there are 200,000 or so clones, approximately 91% of which are singletons. There are 15 residues in the CDR3. Germline CDR1 SGHRS, CDR2 YFSETQ. V lost 1 base and J lost 3, with 13 bases in between. Sequencing was carried out using peripheral blood. The receptor was isolated from a man between 65 and 85 years old with active or convalescent COVID-19. This chain uses TRBV5-1 with TRBJ1-1; D not certain. The CDR3 reads CASSLLLQLDTEAFF. DNA for the CDR3: TGCGCCAGCAGCTTGCTCCTCCAGTTGGACACTGAAGCTTTCTTT.